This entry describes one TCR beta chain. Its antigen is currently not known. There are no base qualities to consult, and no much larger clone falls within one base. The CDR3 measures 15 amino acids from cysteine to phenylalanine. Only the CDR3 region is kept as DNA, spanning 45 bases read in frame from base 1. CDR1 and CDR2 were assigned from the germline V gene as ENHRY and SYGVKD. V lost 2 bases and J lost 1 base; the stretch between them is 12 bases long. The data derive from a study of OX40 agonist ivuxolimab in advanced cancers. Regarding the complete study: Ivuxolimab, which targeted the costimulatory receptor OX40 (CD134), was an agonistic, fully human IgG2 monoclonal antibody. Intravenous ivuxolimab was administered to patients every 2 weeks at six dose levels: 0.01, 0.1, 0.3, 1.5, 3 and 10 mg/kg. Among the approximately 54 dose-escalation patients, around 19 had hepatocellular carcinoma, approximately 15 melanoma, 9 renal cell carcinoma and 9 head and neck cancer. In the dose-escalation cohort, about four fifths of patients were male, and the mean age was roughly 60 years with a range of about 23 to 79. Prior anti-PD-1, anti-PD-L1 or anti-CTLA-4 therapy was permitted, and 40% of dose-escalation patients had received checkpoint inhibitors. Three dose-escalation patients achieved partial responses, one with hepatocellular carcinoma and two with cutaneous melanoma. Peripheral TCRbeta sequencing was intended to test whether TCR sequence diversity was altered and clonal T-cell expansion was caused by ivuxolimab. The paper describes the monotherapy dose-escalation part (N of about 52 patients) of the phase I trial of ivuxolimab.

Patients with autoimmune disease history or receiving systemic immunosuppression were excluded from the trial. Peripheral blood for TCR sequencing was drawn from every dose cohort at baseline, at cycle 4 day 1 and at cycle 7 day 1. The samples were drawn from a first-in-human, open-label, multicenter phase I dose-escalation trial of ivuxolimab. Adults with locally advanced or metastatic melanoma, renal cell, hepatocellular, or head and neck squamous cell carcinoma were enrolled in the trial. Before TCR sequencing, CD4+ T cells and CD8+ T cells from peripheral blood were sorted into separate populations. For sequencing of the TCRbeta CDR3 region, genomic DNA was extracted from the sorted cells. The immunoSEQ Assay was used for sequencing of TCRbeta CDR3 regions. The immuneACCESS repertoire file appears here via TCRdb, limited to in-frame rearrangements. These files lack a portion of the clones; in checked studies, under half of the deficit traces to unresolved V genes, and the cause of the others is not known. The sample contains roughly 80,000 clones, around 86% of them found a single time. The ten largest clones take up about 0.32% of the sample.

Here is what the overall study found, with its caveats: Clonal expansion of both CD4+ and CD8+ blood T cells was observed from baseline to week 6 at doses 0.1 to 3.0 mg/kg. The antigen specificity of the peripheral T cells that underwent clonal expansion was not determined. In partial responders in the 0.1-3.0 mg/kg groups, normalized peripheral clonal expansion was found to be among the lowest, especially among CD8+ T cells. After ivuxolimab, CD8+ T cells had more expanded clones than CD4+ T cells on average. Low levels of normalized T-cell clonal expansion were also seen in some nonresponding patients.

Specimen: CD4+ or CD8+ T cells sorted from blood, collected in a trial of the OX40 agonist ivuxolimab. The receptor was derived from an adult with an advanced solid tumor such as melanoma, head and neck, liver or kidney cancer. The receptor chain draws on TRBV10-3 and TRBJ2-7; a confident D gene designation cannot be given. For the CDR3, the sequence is CAISEPAVGSYEQYF. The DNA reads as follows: TGTGCCATCAGTGAGCCTGCGGTTGGGTCCTACGAGCAGTACTTC.